One and the same sample provided the 10 T cell receptor beta chains below, sequenced in a study of shared clonotypes between healthy human individuals. The repertoire was sequenced with immunoSEQ multiplex PCR; TCRdb's copy has only in-frame clones and lacks some. The table includes a few hundred thousand clones, 74% detected once. The sequencing input was memory CD4+ T cells sorted from blood. Subset here: CD45RA-negative fraction. These TCRs come from a man between 25 and 39 years old in good health.

The rearrangement joins TRBV9 to TRBJ1-1, with D perhaps TRBD1 (5 bases). CDR1 and CDR2 (germline): SGDLS, YYNGEE. V was shortened by 0 bases and J by 4 bases, with 13 bases between the two germline ends. CDR3 length: 15 amino acids. The CDR3 protein is CASSVEQEWGTEAFF. CDR3 in DNA: TGTGCCAGCAGCGTAGAACAGGAGTGGGGCACTGAAGCTTTCTTT. Looking up the rest from reference TRBV9 and TRBJ1-1 gives the full variable domain: DSGVTQTPKHLITATGQRVTLRCSPRSGDLSVYWYQQSLDQGLQFLIQYYNGEERAKGNILERFSAQQFPDLHSELNLSSLELGDSALYFCASSVEQEWGTEAFFGQGTRLTVV.

Points on this clone: Since a much larger clone is just one base distant, this may be a read error. The chain links TRBV7-8 to TRBJ2-5, with no clear D. The CDR3 consists of 14 residues. In germline, CDR1 is SGHVS, CDR2 FQNEAQ. The V gene lost 2 bases and the J gene lost 4 bases, with 11 bases spanning the gap. The CDR3 DNA is TGTGCCAGCAGCTTAAGGCTGGCGGTAGAGACCCAGTACTTC. Translation gives CASSLRLAVETQYF.

The J gene is TRBJ2-1, the V gene TRBV5-4; 15 bases line up with TRBD2. Germline V gene lookup returns CDR1 SGHNT and CDR2 YYREEE (reference sequence). V trimming: 4 bases; J trimming: 2 bases; junction bases outside the gene matches: 7. The CDR3 spans 18 residues. The CDR3 protein is CASSGPGLAGGAYNEQFF. In DNA, the CDR3 is TGTGCCAGCAGCGGCCCGGGACTAGCGGGAGGCGCCTACAATGAGCAGTTCTTC.

The chain uses TRBV11-2 and TRBJ2-3; TRBD2 aligns across 8 bases. The J segment lost 4 bases and the V segment lost 2 bases, leaving 5 bases of the junction unmatched. In germline, CDR1 is SGHAT, CDR2 FQNNGV. This CDR3 has 15 amino acids. The chain's CDR3 is CASSLLRGRSDTQYF. The DNA for the CDR3 is TGTGCCAGCAGCTTACTTCGCGGGAGGTCAGATACGCAGTATTTT.

The chain is built from TRBV5-1 and TRBJ2-7, with D possibly matching TRBD1 (7 bases). The CDR3 is made up of 16 amino acids. The V end lost 0 bases, the J end lost 6 bases, and 19 bases lay between the germline ends. CDR1 is SGHRS, CDR2 YFSETQ, per germline. The CDR3 nucleotides are TGCGCCAGCAGCTTGGTCCGACAGGGAGGCTTCTCCGAGCAGTACTTC. This gives the protein CASSLVRQGGFSEQYF.

The table lists this clone with a few counts. The chain is built from TRBV5-1 and TRBJ2-1; 9 bases fit TRBD1. CDR3 length: 16 residues. Germline CDR1 and CDR2: SGHRS and YFSETQ. The V segment lost 0 bases and the J segment 7 bases; nucleotides outside the gene matches: 8. The CDR3 sequence: CASSLVGTGILNEQFF. The CDR3 region has the DNA TGCGCCAGCAGCTTGGTTGGGACAGGGATTCTGAATGAGCAGTTCTTC.

This chain joins TRBV7-6 and TRBJ2-1, with TRBD2 matching 10 bases. Germline loops: CDR1 SGHVS, CDR2 FNYEAQ. The ends lost 9 bases at V and 0 bases at J; junction bases unmatched: 8. The CDR3 has 16 amino acids. CDR3 loop: CASIAGGHSSYNEQFF. The DNA for the CDR3 is TGTGCCAGTATAGCGGGAGGACACAGCTCCTACAATGAGCAGTTCTTC.

A word on this clone: One end of the junction is discordant with germline, which a read error may explain. The chain employs TRBV6-5 and TRBJ1-2, with 8 bases aligning to TRBD1. Germline V gene data show CDR1 as MNHEY and CDR2 as SVGAGI. The CDR3 length is 13 residues. CDR3 residues: CASSQGQGPPIAF. As DNA, the CDR3 is TGTGCCAGCAGTCAAGGACAGGGCCCCCCTATCGCCTTC.

CDR3 residues: CASNIRQGGNEKLFF. CDR3 nucleotides: TGTGCCAGCAACATTCGACAGGGGGGTAATGAAAAACTGTTTTTT. V gene TRBV5-8 combines with J gene TRBJ1-4, with 9 positions matching TRBD1. This CDR3 has 15 amino acids. CDR1 and CDR2 from the germline V gene are SGHTS and YDEGEE. V shed 6 bases, J shed 4 bases, and the junction held 7 bases outside the gene matches. Together with reference TRBV5-8 and TRBJ1-4, the CDR3 gives the full variable domain: EAGVTQSPTHLIKTRGQQATLRCSPISGHTSVYWYQQALGLGLQFLLWYDEGEERNRGNFPPRFSGRQFPNYSSELNVNALELEDSALYLCASNIRQGGNEKLFFGSGTQLSVL.

The chain is built from TRBV11-2 and TRBJ2-4; D ambiguous. The CDR3 is 13 residues long. The V gene lost 5 bases and the J gene lost 7 bases, with 12 bases spanning the gap. Germline V gene sequence: CDR1 SGHAT, CDR2 FQNNGV. The CDR3 is CASSLDTANIQYF. CDR3 nucleotides: TGTGCCAGCAGCCTTGACACCGCTAACATTCAGTACTTC.